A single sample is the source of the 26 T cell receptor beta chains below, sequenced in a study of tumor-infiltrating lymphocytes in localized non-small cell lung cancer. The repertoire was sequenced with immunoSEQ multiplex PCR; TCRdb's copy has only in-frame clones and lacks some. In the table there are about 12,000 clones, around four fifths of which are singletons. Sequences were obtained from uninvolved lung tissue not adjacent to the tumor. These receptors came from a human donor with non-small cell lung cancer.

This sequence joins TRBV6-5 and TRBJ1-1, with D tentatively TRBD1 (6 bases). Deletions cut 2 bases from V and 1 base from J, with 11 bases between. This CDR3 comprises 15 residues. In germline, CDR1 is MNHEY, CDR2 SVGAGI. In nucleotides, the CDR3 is TGTGCCAGCAGTTACGGGTTCAGGGGGAACACTGAAGCTTTCTTT. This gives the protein CASSYGFRGNTEAFF.

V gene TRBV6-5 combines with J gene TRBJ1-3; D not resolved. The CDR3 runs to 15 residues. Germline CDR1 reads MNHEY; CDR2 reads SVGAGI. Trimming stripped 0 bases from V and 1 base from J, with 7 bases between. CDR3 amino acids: CASSYSLGSGNTIYF. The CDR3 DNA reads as TGTGCCAGCAGTTACTCTCTGGGATCTGGAAACACCATATATTTT.

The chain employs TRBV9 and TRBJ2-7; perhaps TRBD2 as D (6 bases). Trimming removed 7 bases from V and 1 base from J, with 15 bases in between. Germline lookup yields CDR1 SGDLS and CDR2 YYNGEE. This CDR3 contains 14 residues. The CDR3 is CASSPQGLSYEQYF. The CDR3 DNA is TGTGCCAGCTCCCCCCAGGGACTTTCCTACGAGCAGTACTTC.

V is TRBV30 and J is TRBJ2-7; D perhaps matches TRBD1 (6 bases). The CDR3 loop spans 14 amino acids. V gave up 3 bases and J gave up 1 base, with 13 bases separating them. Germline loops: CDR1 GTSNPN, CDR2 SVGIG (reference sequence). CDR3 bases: TGTGCCTGGAGGTTAAAGGGGGTATCCTACGAGCAGTACTTC. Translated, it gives CAWRLKGVSYEQYF.

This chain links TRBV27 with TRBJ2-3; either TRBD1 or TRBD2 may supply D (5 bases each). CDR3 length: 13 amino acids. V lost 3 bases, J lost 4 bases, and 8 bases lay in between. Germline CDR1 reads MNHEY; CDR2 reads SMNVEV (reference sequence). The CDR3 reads CASSLGDSDTQYF. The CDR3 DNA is TGTGCCAGCAGTTTGGGGGATTCAGATACGCAGTATTTT.

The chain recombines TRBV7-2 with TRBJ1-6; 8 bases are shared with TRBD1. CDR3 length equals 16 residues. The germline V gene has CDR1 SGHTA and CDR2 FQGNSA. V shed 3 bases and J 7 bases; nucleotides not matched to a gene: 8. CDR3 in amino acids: CASSFIAGQANSPLHF. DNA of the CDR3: TGTGCCAGCAGCTTTATCGCGGGACAGGCCAATTCACCCCTCCACTTT.

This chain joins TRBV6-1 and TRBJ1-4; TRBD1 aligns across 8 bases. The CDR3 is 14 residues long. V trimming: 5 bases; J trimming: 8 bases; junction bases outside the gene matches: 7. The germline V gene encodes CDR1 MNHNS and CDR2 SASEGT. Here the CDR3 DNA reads TGTGCCAGCAGTTTGACAGGGGAGGGGGAAAAACTGTTTTTT. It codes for CASSLTGEGEKLFF.

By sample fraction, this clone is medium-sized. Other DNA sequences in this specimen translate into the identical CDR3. The CDR3 nucleotides are TGTGCCTGGAGTGTAGGACAGGGGTCTACAGATACGCAGTATTTT. Translating it yields CAWSVGQGSTDTQYF. This chain links TRBV30 with TRBJ2-3; 9 positions match TRBD1. In germline, CDR1 is GTSNPN, CDR2 SVGIG (reference sequence). This CDR3 contains 15 residues. Trimming took 0 bases from V and 3 from J; bases not matched to a gene: 4.

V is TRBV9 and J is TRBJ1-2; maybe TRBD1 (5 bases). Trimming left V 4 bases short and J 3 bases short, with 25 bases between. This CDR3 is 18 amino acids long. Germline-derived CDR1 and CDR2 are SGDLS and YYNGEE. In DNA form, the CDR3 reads TGTGCCAGCAGCCCCCGGCTAGGGCGGGGACTTTCAGACTATGGCTACACCTTC. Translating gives CASSPRLGRGLSDYGYTF.

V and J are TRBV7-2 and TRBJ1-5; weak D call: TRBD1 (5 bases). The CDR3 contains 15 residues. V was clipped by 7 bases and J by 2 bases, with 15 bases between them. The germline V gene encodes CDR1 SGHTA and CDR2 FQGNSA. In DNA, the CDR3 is TGTGCCAGCAACCCCCGGGGAGGGGGCAATCAGCCCCAGCATTTT. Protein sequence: CASNPRGGGNQPQHF.

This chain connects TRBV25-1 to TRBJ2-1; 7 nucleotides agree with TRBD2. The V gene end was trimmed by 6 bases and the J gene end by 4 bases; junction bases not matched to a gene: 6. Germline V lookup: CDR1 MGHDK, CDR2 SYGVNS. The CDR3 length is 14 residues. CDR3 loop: CASRRAGLYNEQFF. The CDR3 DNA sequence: TGTGCCAGCAGACGAGCGGGGCTTTACAATGAGCAGTTCTTC.

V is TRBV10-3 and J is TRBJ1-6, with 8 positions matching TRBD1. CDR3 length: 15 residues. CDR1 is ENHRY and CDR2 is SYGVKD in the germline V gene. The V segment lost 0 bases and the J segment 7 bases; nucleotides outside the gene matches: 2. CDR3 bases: TGTGCCATCAGTGAGTCGACAGGGGAGAATTCACCCCTCCACTTT. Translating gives CAISESTGENSPLHF.

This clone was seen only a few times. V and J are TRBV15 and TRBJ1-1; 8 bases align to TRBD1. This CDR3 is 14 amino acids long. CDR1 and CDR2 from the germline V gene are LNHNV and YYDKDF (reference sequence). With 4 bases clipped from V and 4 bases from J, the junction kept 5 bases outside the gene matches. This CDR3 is CATSTDRESTEAFF. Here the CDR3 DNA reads TGTGCCACCAGCACGGACAGGGAAAGCACTGAAGCTTTCTTT. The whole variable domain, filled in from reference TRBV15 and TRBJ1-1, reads DAMVIQNPRYQVTQFGKPVTLSCSQTLNHNVMYWYQQKSSQAPKLLFHYYDKDFNNEADTPDNFQSRRPNTSFCFLDIRSPGLGDTAMYLCATSTDRESTEAFFGQGTRLTVV.

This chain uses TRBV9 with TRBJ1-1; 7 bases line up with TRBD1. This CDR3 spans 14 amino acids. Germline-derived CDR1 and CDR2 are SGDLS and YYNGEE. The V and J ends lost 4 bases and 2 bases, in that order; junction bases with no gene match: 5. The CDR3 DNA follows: TGTGCCAGCAGCCTCGGGACAGCCAACACTGAAGCTTTCTTT. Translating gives CASSLGTANTEAFF.

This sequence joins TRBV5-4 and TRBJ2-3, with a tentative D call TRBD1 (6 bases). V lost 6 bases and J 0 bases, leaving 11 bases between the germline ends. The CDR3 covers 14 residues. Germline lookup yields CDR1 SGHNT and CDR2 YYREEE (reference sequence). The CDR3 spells CASMDSTSTDTQYF. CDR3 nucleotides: TGTGCCAGCATGGACAGCACTAGCACAGATACGCAGTATTTT.

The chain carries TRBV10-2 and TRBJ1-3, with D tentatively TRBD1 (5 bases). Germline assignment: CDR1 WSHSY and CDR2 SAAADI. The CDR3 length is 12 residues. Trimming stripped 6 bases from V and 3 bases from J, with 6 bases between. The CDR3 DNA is TGCGCCAGCAGGGGGGATGGAAACACCATATATTTT. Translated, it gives CASRGDGNTIYF.

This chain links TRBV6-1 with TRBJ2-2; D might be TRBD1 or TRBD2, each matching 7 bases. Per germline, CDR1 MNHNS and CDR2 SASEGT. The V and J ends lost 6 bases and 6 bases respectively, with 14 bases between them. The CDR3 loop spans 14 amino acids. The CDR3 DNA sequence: TGTGCCAGCAGGGGTCAGGGGGGGGCCGGGGAGCTGTTTTTT. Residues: CASRGQGGAGELFF.

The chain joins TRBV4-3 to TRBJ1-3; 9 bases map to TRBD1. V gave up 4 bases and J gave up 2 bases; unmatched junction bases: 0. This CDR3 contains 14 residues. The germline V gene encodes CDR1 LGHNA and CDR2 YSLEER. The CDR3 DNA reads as TGCGCCAGCAGCCGACAGGGGGCTGGAAACACCATATATTTT. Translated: CASSRQGAGNTIYF.

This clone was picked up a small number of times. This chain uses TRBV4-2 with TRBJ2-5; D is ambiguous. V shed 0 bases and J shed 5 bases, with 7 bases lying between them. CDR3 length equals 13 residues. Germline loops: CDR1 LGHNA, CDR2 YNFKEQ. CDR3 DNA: TGTGCCAGCAGCCAAGACGGGTACGAGACCCAGTACTTC. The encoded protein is CASSQDGYETQYF.

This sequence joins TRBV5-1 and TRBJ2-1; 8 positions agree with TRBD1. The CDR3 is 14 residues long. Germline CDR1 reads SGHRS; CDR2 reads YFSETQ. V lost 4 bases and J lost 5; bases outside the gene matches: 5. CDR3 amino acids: CASSPGGRNNEQFF. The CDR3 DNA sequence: TGCGCCAGCAGCCCAGGGGGCAGAAACAATGAGCAGTTCTTC.

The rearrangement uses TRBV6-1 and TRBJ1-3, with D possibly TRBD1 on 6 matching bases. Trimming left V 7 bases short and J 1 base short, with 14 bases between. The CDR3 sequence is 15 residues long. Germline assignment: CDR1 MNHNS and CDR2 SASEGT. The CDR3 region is CASTREGGSGNTIYF. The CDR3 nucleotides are TGTGCCAGCACCCGAGAGGGGGGTTCTGGAAACACCATATATTTT.

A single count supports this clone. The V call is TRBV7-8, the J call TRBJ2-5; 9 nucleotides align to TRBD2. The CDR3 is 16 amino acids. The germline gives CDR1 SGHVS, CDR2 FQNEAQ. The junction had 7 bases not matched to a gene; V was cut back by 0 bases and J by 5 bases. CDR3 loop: CASSLALAGVRETQYF. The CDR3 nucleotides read TGTGCCAGCAGCTTAGCACTAGCGGGCGTCAGGGAGACCCAGTACTTC.

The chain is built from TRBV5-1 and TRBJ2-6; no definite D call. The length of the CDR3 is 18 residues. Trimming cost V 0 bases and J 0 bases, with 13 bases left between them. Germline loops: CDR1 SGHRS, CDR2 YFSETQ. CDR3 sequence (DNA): TGCGCCAGCAGCTTGGGTGCAGTACGCCGCTCTGGGGCCAACGTCCTGACTTTC. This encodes CASSLGAVRRSGANVLTF. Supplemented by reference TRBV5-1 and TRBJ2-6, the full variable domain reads KAGVTQTPRYLIKTRGQQVTLSCSPISGHRSVSWYQQTPGQGLQFLFEYFSETQRNKGNFPGRFSGRQFSNSRSEMNVSTLELGDSALYLCASSLGAVRRSGANVLTFGAGSRLTVL.

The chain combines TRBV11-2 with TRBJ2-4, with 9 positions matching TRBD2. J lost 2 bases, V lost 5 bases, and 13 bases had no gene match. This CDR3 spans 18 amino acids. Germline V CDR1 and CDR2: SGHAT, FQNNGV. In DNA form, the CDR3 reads TGTGCCAGCAGCCCCGGGGCGGGGGGGTCTGGGACCAAAAACATTCAGTACTTC. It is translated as CASSPGAGGSGTKNIQYF.

CDR3 amino acids: CASSTRAGRQSSYEQYF. CDR3 coding DNA: TGTGCCAGCAGTACACGGGCGGGGAGGCAGAGCTCCTACGAGCAGTACTTC. The J gene is TRBJ2-7, the V gene TRBV5-4, with D possibly being TRBD2 (6 bases). The CDR3 loop spans 17 amino acids. The ends were cut back, 5 bases at V and 0 bases at J, with 21 bases in the middle. CDR1 and CDR2 from the germline V gene are SGHNT and YYREEE (reference sequence).

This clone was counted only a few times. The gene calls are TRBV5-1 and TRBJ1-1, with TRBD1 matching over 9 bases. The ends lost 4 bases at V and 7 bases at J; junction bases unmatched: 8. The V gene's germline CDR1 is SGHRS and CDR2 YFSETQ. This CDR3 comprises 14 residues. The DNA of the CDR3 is TGCGCCAGCAGCGCAACAGGGGGCTCAATTGAAGCTTTCTTT. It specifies CASSATGGSIEAFF.